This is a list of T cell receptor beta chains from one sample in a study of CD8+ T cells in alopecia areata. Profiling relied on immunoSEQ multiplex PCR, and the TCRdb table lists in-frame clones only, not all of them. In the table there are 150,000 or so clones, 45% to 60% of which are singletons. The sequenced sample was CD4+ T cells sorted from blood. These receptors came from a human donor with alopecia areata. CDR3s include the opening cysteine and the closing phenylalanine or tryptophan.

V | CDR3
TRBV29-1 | CSVEEGNYGYTF
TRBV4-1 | CASSQFMGYEQYF
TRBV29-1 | CSVEKLSGYTF
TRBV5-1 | CASSLSRAPGELFF
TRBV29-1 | CSVGGQNYEQYF
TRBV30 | CAWSPDNTGELFF
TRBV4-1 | CASSQEPGLAYEQYF
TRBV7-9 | CASSATGGYGYTF
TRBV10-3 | CAISVGGAGGNEQFF
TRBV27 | CASSSRLSYEQYF
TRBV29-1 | CSVKRDVETQYF
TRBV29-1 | CSVVNGGYGYTF
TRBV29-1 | CSVGGVSSQPQHF
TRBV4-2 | CASSEEGGYTF
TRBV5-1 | CASSIGTANTGELFF
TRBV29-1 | CSVESGGRTGELFF
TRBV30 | CAWGGASNQPQHF